This TCR beta chain appears in the sequencing data of a study of CD8+CD57+ T cells in acquired aplastic anemia. The study, taken as a whole, reports: The study identified about 30 CD8+ CDR3 sequences shared by patients and controls.

In patients chosen for sequencing, flow cytometry had shown CD8+CD57+ cell expansion. None of the patients had been given any therapy when their blood was sampled. TCR beta VDJ and CDR3 profiling used genomic DNA as template. Via MiXCR, TCRdb re-called the reads, giving one row per CDR3 protein. The data contain 400,000 to 600,000 distinct CDR3 sequences, approximately 32% of them singletons. The CDR3 totals 16 residues. Germline assignment: CDR1 LNHNV and CDR2 YYDKDF (reference sequence). Losses at the gene ends were 0 bases for V and 6 bases for J; bases not matched to a gene: 8. Ten or more counts support this clonotype. The target antigen is unknown.

The sample taken for sequencing was sorted CD4+, CD8+, or CD8+CD57+ T cells (not recorded which) from PBMCs. This clonotype was obtained from a human donor with aplastic anemia. The V gene is TRBV15, the J gene TRBJ2-3; 8 bases agree with TRBD2. The CDR3 DNA reads TGTGCCACCAGCAGAGATCTAGACGGGAGGGCCGATACGCAGTATTTT. Protein product: CATSRDLDGRADTQYF.